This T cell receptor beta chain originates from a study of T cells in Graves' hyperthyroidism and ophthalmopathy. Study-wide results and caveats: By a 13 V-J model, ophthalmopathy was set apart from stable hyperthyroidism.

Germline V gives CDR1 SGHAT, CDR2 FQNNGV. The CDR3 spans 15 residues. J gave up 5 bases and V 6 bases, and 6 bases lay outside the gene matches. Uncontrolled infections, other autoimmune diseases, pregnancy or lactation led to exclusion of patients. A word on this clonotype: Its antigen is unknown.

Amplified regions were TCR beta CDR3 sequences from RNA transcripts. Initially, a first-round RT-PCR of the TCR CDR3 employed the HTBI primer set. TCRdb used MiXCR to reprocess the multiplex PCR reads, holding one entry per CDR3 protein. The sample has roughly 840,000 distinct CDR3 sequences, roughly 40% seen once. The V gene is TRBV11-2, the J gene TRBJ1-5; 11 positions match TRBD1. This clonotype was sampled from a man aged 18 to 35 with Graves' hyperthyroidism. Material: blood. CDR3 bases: TGTGCCAGCAGTCCCGGACAGGGGGCCCATCAGCCCCAGCATTTT. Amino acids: CASSPGQGAHQPQHF.